Shown below are 18 T cell receptor beta chains from a single sample sequenced in a study of blood T cell repertoires in COVID-19. Using immunoSEQ multiplex PCR, the repertoire was profiled, and TCRdb retains in-frame clones only, with some absent. The data contain more than 65,000 clones, over 80% of them singletons. Sample: peripheral blood. Receptors were obtained from a man aged 45-60 years with acute or convalescent COVID-19.

This chain joins TRBV5-1 and TRBJ2-6, with D possibly being TRBD1 (6 bases). Trimming left V 3 bases short and J 4 bases short, with 17 bases between. Per germline, CDR1 SGHRS and CDR2 YFSETQ. The length of the CDR3 is 17 residues. CDR3 in DNA: TGCGCCAGCAGCTCCCGTGCGGCAGGGGCCGGGGCCAACGTCCTGACTTTC. Residues: CASSSRAAGAGANVLTF.

CDR3 in DNA: TGTGCCAGCAGCGTTCATAGCAATCAGCCCCAGCATTTT. Translation gives CASSVHSNQPQHF. The chain has TRBV9 and TRBJ1-5; D ambiguous. The CDR3 contains 13 residues. The germline CDR1 and CDR2 sequences are SGDLS and YYNGEE. V gave up 2 bases and J gave up 0 bases, with 3 bases separating them.

The chain carries TRBV5-1 and TRBJ2-1, with D maybe TRBD1 (5 bases). The CDR3 runs to 14 residues. Per the germline V gene, CDR1 is SGHRS and CDR2 is YFSETQ. The V end lost 0 bases, the J end lost 8 bases, and 12 bases lay between the germline ends. The CDR3 spells CASSLGGTMDEQFF. The CDR3 DNA sequence: TGCGCCAGCAGCTTGGGGGGCACCATGGATGAGCAGTTCTTC.

The chain carries TRBV6-6 and TRBJ2-2; D possibly corresponds to TRBD2 (6 bases). CDR1 MNHNY and CDR2 SVGAGI come from the germline V gene (reference sequence). This CDR3 contains 16 residues. V lost 3 bases and J 4 bases, leaving 15 bases between the germline ends. CDR3 amino acids: CASSYYGGTGTGELFF. CDR3 nucleotide sequence: TGTGCCAGCAGTTATTATGGCGGGACGGGCACCGGGGAGCTGTTTTTT.

Notes on this clone: Mismatch with germline at one junction end may stem from a read error. The genes are TRBV7-9 and TRBJ2-2; the match to TRBD2 covers 11 bases. The CDR3 is 17 residues long. The germline CDR1 and CDR2 sequences are SEHNR and FQNEAQ (reference sequence). The CDR3 spells CASSLGVTSGNAGELFF. The CDR3 bases are TGTGCCAGCAGCTTAGGGGTGACTAGCGGGAACGCCGGGGAGCTGTTTTTT. Drawing the rest from reference TRBV7-9 and TRBJ2-2, the complete variable domain is DTGVSQNPRHKITKRGQNVTFRCDPISEHNRLYWYRQTLGQGPEFLTYFQNEAQLEKSRLLSDRFSAERPKGSFSTLEIQRTEQGDSAMYLCASSLGVTSGNAGELFFGEGSRLTVL.

Note on this clone: The sample contains more than one DNA sequence encoding this CDR3. CDR3 protein: CASTPAGPYGYTF. The CDR3 nucleotides are TGTGCCAGTACCCCGGCGGGCCCCTATGGCTACACCTTC. This rearrangement joins TRBV19 to TRBJ1-2; D gene uncertain. Per germline, CDR1 LNHDA and CDR2 SQIVND (reference sequence). The CDR3 spans 13 residues. The ends were cut back, 7 bases at V and 4 bases at J, with 13 bases in the middle. Complete variable domain (other parts from reference TRBV19 and TRBJ1-2): DGGITQSPKYLFRKEGQNVTLSCEQNLNHDAMYWYRQDPGQGLRLIYYSQIVNDFQKGDIAEGYSVSREKKESFPLTVTSAQKNPTAFYLCASTPAGPYGYTFGSGTRLTVV.

This sequence joins TRBV7-9 and TRBJ2-5, with 8 bases lining up with TRBD2. This CDR3 spans 15 amino acids. V was clipped by 2 bases and J by 5 bases; unmatched bases: 7. Germline V gives CDR1 SEHNR, CDR2 FQNEAQ (reference sequence). CDR3 amino acids: CASSLPTSGWETQYF. The CDR3 DNA reads TGTGCCAGCAGCTTACCCACTAGCGGCTGGGAGACCCAGTACTTC.

The rearrangement links TRBV29-1 to TRBJ1-3, with unresolved D. The CDR3 loop spans 14 amino acids. V gave up 4 bases and J gave up 0 bases, with 10 bases separating them. Germline assignment: CDR1 SQVTM and CDR2 ANQGSEA. The CDR3 sequence is CSVAPSYSGNTIYF. The CDR3 region has the DNA TGCAGCGTTGCCCCCTCTTACTCTGGAAACACCATATATTTT.

The chain combines TRBV23-1 with TRBJ2-2; 7 positions agree with TRBD1. TRBV23-1 is flagged as an ORF with uncertain function. The trim removed 0 bases at V and 7 bases at J, leaving 2 bases unmatched. There are 14 residues in the CDR3. CDR3 amino acids: CASSQSRGHGELFF. As DNA, the CDR3 is TGCGCCAGCAGTCAATCTAGGGGGCACGGGGAGCTGTTTTTT.

This clone was seen just once. The V call is TRBV5-6, the J call TRBJ1-3; D gene unclear. The CDR3 is 15 amino acids. With 0 bases removed from V and 0 bases from J, the gap between germline ends came to 7 bases. CDR1 is SGHDT and CDR2 is YYEEEE in the germline V gene. The CDR3 DNA is TGTGCCAGCAGCTTGGAGCCTTACTCTGGAAACACCATATATTTT. Translation: CASSLEPYSGNTIYF.

The rearrangement links TRBV28 to TRBJ1-2; D uncertain. V dropped 2 bases and J dropped 8 bases, with 12 bases sitting between them. Germline CDR1 MDHEN, CDR2 SYDVKM. This CDR3 is built from 13 residues. The CDR3 sequence: CASSLGRTVGYTF. For the CDR3, the DNA is TGTGCCAGCAGTTTAGGGAGGACTGTGGGCTACACCTTC.

This chain uses TRBV30 with TRBJ2-1; 8 nucleotides align to TRBD2. The CDR3 has 16 amino acids. Germline trimming cut 0 bases from V and 7 bases from J; bases unmatched to any gene: 11. CDR1 and CDR2 from the germline V gene are GTSNPN and SVGIG (reference sequence). The CDR3 DNA is TGTGCCTGGAGTGTATCTTGGCGGGAGGTGGGGAATGAGCAGTTCTTC. Amino acid sequence: CAWSVSWREVGNEQFF.

The CDR3 nucleotides read TGTGCCAGCAGCCATTTGGGCGGGGGGGCTTACGAGCAGTACTTC. This sequence encodes CASSHLGGGAYEQYF. The gene calls are TRBV4-2 and TRBJ2-7; 9 bases map to TRBD2. The V gene's germline CDR1 is LGHNA and CDR2 YNFKEQ. Trimming removed 3 bases from V and 4 bases from J; junction bases left unmatched: 7. The CDR3 contains 15 residues.

The V call is TRBV6-5, the J call TRBJ1-2; a weak D match, TRBD1 (5 bases). Germline CDR1 MNHEY, CDR2 SVGAGI. The CDR3 loop spans 12 amino acids. Trimming pared 5 bases from V and 4 bases from J, leaving 8 bases between. This CDR3 is CASSRQLYGYTF. The CDR3 DNA reads as TGTGCCAGCAGTCGACAGCTCTATGGCTACACCTTC.

The rearrangement links TRBV18 to TRBJ1-5; 7 positions match TRBD1. V trimming: 3 bases; J trimming: 3 bases; junction bases outside the gene matches: 5. CDR3 size: 15 residues. Germline CDR1 KGHSH, CDR2 LQKENI. The CDR3 region has the DNA TGTGCCAGCTCACCGACAGGGCTTCCCAATCAGCCCCAGCATTTT. It yields the protein CASSPTGLPNQPQHF.

The chain recombines TRBV6-5 with TRBJ2-7; 7 bases agree with TRBD1. The ends lost 5 bases at V and 0 bases at J; junction bases unmatched: 4. CDR3 size: 14 residues. Germline V gene data show CDR1 as MNHEY and CDR2 as SVGAGI. The CDR3 DNA is TGTGCCAGCAGTAAAACAGGGGTCTCCTACGAGCAGTACTTC. Amino acid sequence: CASSKTGVSYEQYF.

The J gene is TRBJ2-1, the V gene TRBV28; 8 positions match TRBD2. The CDR3 is 15 residues long. Germline CDR1 MDHEN, CDR2 SYDVKM. V dropped 3 bases and J dropped 5; count of bases not matched to a gene: 6. The CDR3 spells CASSFPAGEHNEQFF. The CDR3 DNA sequence: TGTGCCAGCAGTTTTCCAGCGGGGGAACACAATGAGCAGTTCTTC.

The chain employs TRBV9 and TRBJ1-6; tentative D call: TRBD1 (5 bases). The germline CDR1 and CDR2 sequences are SGDLS and YYNGEE. The CDR3 consists of 15 residues. Trimming pared 3 bases from V and 6 bases from J, leaving 13 bases between. CDR3 sequence: CASSERTRSNSPLHF. DNA for the CDR3: TGTGCCAGCAGCGAAAGGACACGATCTAATTCACCCCTCCACTTT.